This TCR beta chain was recovered during a study of OX40 agonist ivuxolimab in advanced cancers. This clone appeared once. Germline CDR1 is MDHEN and CDR2 is SYDVKM. This CDR3 has 16 amino acids. Germline trimming cut 2 bases from V and 0 bases from J; bases unmatched to any gene: 6. Here immunoSEQ multiplex PCR was the method, and the copy in TCRdb shows in-frame clones only, minus some. The sample includes tens of thousands of clones, around 94% of them seen just once. The material was CD4+ or CD8+ T cells sorted from blood, obtained in a trial of the OX40 agonist ivuxolimab. V gene TRBV28 combines with J gene TRBJ2-7; 8 positions agree with TRBD2. This TCR came from an adult with an advanced solid tumor such as melanoma, head and neck, liver or kidney cancer. CDR3 bases: TGTGCCAGCAGTTTAGTTCTAGCGGGTAGCTCCTACGAGCAGTACTTC. This sequence encodes CASSLVLAGSSYEQYF.